The rows below give T cell receptor beta chains drawn from one sample of a study of T cell responses to AZD1222 COVID-19 vaccine. Sequencing used immunoSEQ multiplex PCR; TCRdb keeps in-frame clones, though not all of them. The data show about 79,000 clones, with 92% seen just once and under 7.5% held by the top ten. The sequenced sample was peripheral blood, obtained on day 0 of MenACWY control vaccination. These receptors were obtained from an adult in good health. CDR3s include the opening cysteine and the closing phenylalanine or tryptophan. D genes are given only for firm matches. Size values are once, few and many counts, or a class for expanded clones, and some rows have none.

TRBJ1-4 | - | 14 | TRBV28 | - | CASSQTGTNEKLFF | TGTGCCAGCAGCCAAACAGGGACTAATGAAAAACTGTTTTTT
TRBJ1-5 | - | 14 | TRBV9 | - | CASSVGEGNQPQHF | TGTGCCAGCAGCGTAGGCGAGGGTAATCAGCCCCAGCATTTT
TRBJ2-3 | once | 19 | TRBV6-1 | TRBD2 | CASSEAVVGTSGIVDTQYF | TGTGCCAGCAGTGAAGCTGTAGTTGGGACTAGCGGGATTGTCGATACGCAGTATTTT
TRBJ2-2 | - | 13 | TRBV6-2/TRBV6-3 | - | CASSLSGVGELFF | TGTGCCAGCAGCCTATCGGGAGTCGGGGAGCTGTTTTTT
TRBJ1-6 | - | 15 | TRBV6-6 | - | CASSLDGGLNSPLHF | TGTGCCAGCAGTTTGGACGGGGGTTTGAATTCACCCCTCCACTTT
TRBJ2-7 | once | 12 | TRBV12-3/TRBV12-4 | - | CASSQVSSGQYF | TGTGCCAGCTCACAGGTATCCAGCGGCCAGTACTTC
TRBJ2-5 | - | 14 | TRBV20-1 | - | CSASRPQYKETQYF | TGCAGTGCTAGTCGGCCTCAATATAAAGAGACCCAGTACTTC
TRBJ2-1 | - | 15 | TRBV7-9 | TRBD2 | CASSFSGIFYNEQFF | TGTGCCAGCAGCTTTAGCGGGATATTCTACAATGAGCAGTTCTTC
TRBJ1-5 | - | 13 | TRBV18 | - | CASSQGSNQPQHF | TGTGCCAGCTCACAAGGTAGCAATCAGCCCCAGCATTTT
TRBJ1-2 | - | 14 | TRBV28 | - | CASSSFDRAYGYTF | TGTGCCAGCAGCTCCTTCGACAGAGCATATGGCTACACCTTC
TRBJ1-5 | - | 13 | TRBV19 | - | CASSNREGQPQHF | TGTGCCAGTAGTAACAGGGAGGGACAGCCCCAGCATTTT
TRBJ2-7 | - | 11 | TRBV25-1 | - | CASRLDYEQYF | TGTGCCAGCAGATTAGATTACGAGCAGTACTTC
TRBJ1-4 | - | 14 | TRBV19 | - | CASSIRGDNEKLFF | TGTGCCAGTAGTATCCGGGGCGATAATGAAAAACTGTTTTTT
TRBJ2-1 | - | 12 | TRBV24-1 | - | CATSVAIGEQFF | TGTGCCACCAGTGTCGCCATCGGGGAGCAGTTCTTC
TRBJ2-7 | - | 17 | TRBV15 | TRBD2 | CATSREPTSGTTYEQYF | TGTGCCACCAGCAGAGAACCGACTAGCGGGACCACCTACGAGCAGTACTTC
TRBJ2-7 | few | 15 | TRBV3-1/TRBV3-2 | - | CASSQGLPRLYEQYF | TGTGCCAGCAGCCAGGGACTCCCTAGGTTGTACGAGCAGTACTTC
TRBJ1-1 | - | 14 | TRBV5-1 | - | CASSLAGRVTEAFF | TGCGCCAGCAGCTTGGCCGGAAGGGTCACTGAAGCTTTCTTT
TRBJ1-5 | - | 18 | TRBV3-1/TRBV3-2 | - | CASSQDRSGLWSNQPQHF | TGTGCCAGCAGCCAAGATCGATCAGGGCTCTGGAGCAATCAGCCCCAGCATTTT
TRBJ2-7 | once | 14 | TRBV5-1 | - | CASSLSGTSYEQYF | TGCGCCAGCAGCTTATCCGGGACCTCCTACGAGCAGTACTTC
TRBJ2-5 | - | 16 | TRBV5-4 | TRBD2 | CASSLVGLAGMETQYF | TGTGCCAGCAGCTTGGTCGGGCTAGCGGGTATGGAGACCCAGTACTTC
TRBJ2-1 | few | 12 | TRBV24-1 | - | CATGFSYNEQFF | TGTGCCACCGGGTTTTCCTACAATGAGCAGTTCTTC
TRBJ2-7 | - | 12 | TRBV29-1 | - | CSVGDFSYEQYF | TGCAGCGTGGGGGACTTCTCCTACGAGCAGTACTTC
TRBJ1-2 | - | 18 | TRBV7-2 | TRBD1 | CASSKDGTGGRLNYGYTF | TGTGCCAGCAGCAAAGACGGGACAGGGGGCCGACTTAACTATGGCTACACCTTC
TRBJ1-2 | - | 15 | TRBV7-2 | - | CASSLAIASLYGYTF | TGTGCCAGCAGCTTAGCGATTGCCAGTCTCTATGGCTACACCTTC
TRBJ2-3 | - | 13 | TRBV7-9 | - | CASSLGDTDTQYF | TGTGCCAGCAGCTTAGGGGACACAGATACGCAGTATTTT
TRBJ1-1 | once | 14 | TRBV10-3 | - | CAIRGALPNTEAFF | TGTGCCATCAGAGGGGCCCTGCCGAACACTGAAGCTTTCTTT
TRBJ2-1 | - | 15 | TRBV28 | TRBD2 | CASSLASGRGGEQFF | TGTGCCAGCAGTTTGGCTAGCGGGAGGGGGGGTGAGCAGTTCTTC
TRBJ1-1 | - | 16 | TRBV5-1 | TRBD1 | CASSSGQAPGNTEAFF | TGCGCCAGCAGCTCCGGACAGGCACCTGGGAACACTGAAGCTTTCTTT
TRBJ2-1 | few | 13 | TRBV19 | - | CASTLGTFNEQFF | TGTGCCAGTACCCTCGGGACTTTTAATGAGCAGTTCTTC
TRBJ2-6 | - | 15 | TRBV5-1 | - | CASSEFAPGANVLTF | TGCGCCAGCAGTGAATTCGCTCCTGGGGCCAACGTCCTGACTTTC
TRBJ1-4 | - | 13 | TRBV18 | - | CASSPRRDEKLFF | TGTGCCAGCTCACCGCGGCGGGATGAAAAACTGTTTTTT
TRBJ2-6 | - | 13 | TRBV7-2 | - | CASSVAGANVLTF | TGTGCCAGCAGCGTTGCTGGGGCCAACGTCCTGACTTTC
TRBJ1-4 | - | 15 | TRBV5-1 | - | CASSTRGGPNEKLFF | TGCGCCAGCAGCACCCGGGGAGGTCCTAATGAAAAACTGTTTTTT
TRBJ2-1 | - | 18 | TRBV5-4 | TRBD2 | CAAGRGTSGRAEGNEQFF | TGTGCAGCTGGGAGGGGGACTAGCGGGAGGGCCGAGGGGAATGAGCAGTTCTTC
TRBJ1-2 | few | 11 | TRBV19 | - | CASFGRNGYTF | TGTGCCAGCTTTGGACGGAATGGCTACACCTTC
TRBJ2-5 | - | 15 | TRBV7-2 | TRBD2 | CASSKVGLAEETQYF | TGTGCCAGCAGCAAGGTGGGACTAGCGGAAGAGACCCAGTACTTC
TRBJ2-3 | - | 16 | TRBV15 | - | CATSSHLADWTDTQYF | TGTGCCACCAGCAGTCATTTGGCGGATTGGACAGATACGCAGTATTTT
TRBJ1-1 | once | 14 | TRBV7-2 | - | CASSPYRKNTEAFF | TGTGCCAGCAGCCCGTACCGTAAGAACACTGAAGCTTTCTTT
TRBJ1-2 | - | 12 | TRBV28 | - | CASSLDVYGYTF | TGTGCCAGCAGCCTCGACGTCTATGGCTACACCTTC
TRBJ2-6 | - | 14 | TRBV5-6 | - | CASSWDSGANVLTF | TGTGCCAGCAGCTGGGACTCTGGGGCCAACGTCCTGACTTTC
TRBJ2-7 | - | 15 | TRBV19 | TRBD1 | CASTEGQGATYEQYF | TGTGCCAGTACCGAGGGACAGGGGGCCACCTACGAGCAGTACTTC
TRBJ2-5 | - | 17 | TRBV7-9 | - | CASSRILIARRPETQYF | TGTGCCAGCAGCCGGATTCTCATAGCGAGGCGCCCGGAGACCCAGTACTTC
TRBJ1-3 | - | 14 | TRBV6-6 | - | CASILALTGNTIYF | TGTGCCAGCATCCTAGCCTTAACTGGAAACACCATATATTTT
TRBJ2-2 | - | 13 | TRBV11-3 | - | CASSLKWAGELFF | TGTGCCAGCAGCTTAAAATGGGCCGGGGAGCTGTTTTTT
TRBJ2-1 | - | 14 | TRBV11-1 | - | CASSFLGMMNEQFF | TGTGCCAGCAGCTTTCTTGGGATGATGAATGAGCAGTTCTTC
TRBJ1-2 | once | 14 | TRBV2 | TRBD1 | CASTRDRRNYGYTF | TGTGCCAGCACCAGGGACAGGAGAAACTATGGCTACACCTTC
TRBJ2-3 | - | 16 | TRBV4-2 | - | CASSPFKAGVTDTQYF | TGTGCCAGCAGCCCTTTTAAAGCGGGCGTCACAGATACGCAGTATTTT
TRBJ2-3 | - | 14 | TRBV19 | - | CASSIYSRTDTQYF | TGTGCCAGTAGTATATACAGCCGCACAGATACGCAGTATTTT
TRBJ2-7 | - | 14 | TRBV7-9 | - | CASSLKDKANEQYF | TGTGCCAGCAGCTTAAAGGACAAGGCCAACGAGCAGTACTTC
TRBJ2-7 | - | 16 | TRBV28 | - | CASSPAGGPLSYEQYF | TGTGCCAGCAGCCCTGCCGGGGGGCCCCTTTCCTACGAGCAGTACTTC
TRBJ2-5 | - | 14 | TRBV6-5 | - | CASSYGRGGETQYF | TGTGCCAGCAGTTACGGTAGGGGGGGCGAGACCCAGTACTTC
TRBJ2-3 | once | 19 | TRBV7-9 | TRBD1 | CASSLVVLTGERNTDTQYF | TGTGCCAGCAGCTTAGTAGTATTGACAGGGGAACGTAACACAGATACGCAGTATTTT
TRBJ2-5 | - | 14 | TRBV2 | - | CASTQGASVETQYF | TGTGCCAGCACCCAAGGGGCTAGTGTGGAGACCCAGTACTTC
TRBJ2-1 | - | 13 | TRBV28 | TRBD1 | CASRRQGGNEQFF | TGTGCCAGCAGAAGACAGGGTGGGAATGAGCAGTTCTTC
TRBJ2-2 | - | 12 | TRBV19 | - | CASRGFGGELFF | TGTGCCAGTAGGGGGTTCGGCGGGGAGCTGTTTTTT
TRBJ2-1 | - | 13 | TRBV2 | - | CASSTTRNNEQFF | TGTGCCAGCAGTACAACCCGAAACAATGAGCAGTTCTTC
TRBJ2-7 | - | 15 | TRBV7-9 | TRBD2 | CASSLAAGGFYEQYF | TGTGCCAGCAGCTTAGCTGCGGGAGGATTCTACGAGCAGTACTTC
TRBJ2-1 | - | 17 | TRBV11-2 | TRBD2 | CASSLAGTSGSGGEQFF | TGTGCCAGCAGCTTAGCTGGGACTAGCGGGAGTGGAGGTGAGCAGTTCTTC
TRBJ1-6 | once | 15 | TRBV18 | - | CASSEGMGQGSPLHF | TGTGCCAGCTCAGAAGGGATGGGGCAGGGATCACCCCTCCACTTT